A selection of T cell receptor beta chains follows, all from one sample in a study of shared clonotypes between healthy human individuals. The repertoire was sequenced with immunoSEQ multiplex PCR; TCRdb's copy has only in-frame clones and lacks some. The sample contains about 2 million clones, roughly 94% of which appear only once. Sequenced sample: naive CD8+ T cells sorted from blood. These receptor sequences come from a man aged 18 to 30 in good health. The CDR3 runs from the conserved cysteine through the conserved F or W. The order of the fields is clone size, V gene, D gene, J gene, CDR3 DNA, CDR3 protein. The D gene is left open where the match is weak. Where a row states a size, it is once, few, many or the class of an expanded clone; other rows omit it.

once	TRBV14	-	TRBJ1-6	TGTGCCAGCAGCCAATTACAGGGTTCACCCCTCCACTTT	CASSQLQGSPLHF
-	TRBV6-5	-	TRBJ1-1	TGTGCCAGCAGCGAGGAGGGGGAGGCGGACACTGAAGCTTTCTTT	CASSEEGEADTEAFF
-	TRBV4-3	-	TRBJ2-7	TGCGCCAGCAGCCAAGATGTGGGACAACCGGGTCTAAGCTACGAGCAGTACTTC	CASSQDVGQPGLSYEQYF
-	TRBV28	-	TRBJ2-2	TGTGCCAGCAGTTTCGGGGCAGGTAACACCGGGGAGCTGTTTTTT	CASSFGAGNTGELFF
-	TRBV27	-	TRBJ2-1	TGTGCCAGCAGTTTATCGCTGGCGAATGAGCAGTTCTTC	CASSLSLANEQFF
-	TRBV7-2	-	TRBJ1-1	TGTGCCAGCAGCTTAGGCGGGACGAACACTGAAGCTTTCTTT	CASSLGGTNTEAFF
once	TRBV7-7	-	TRBJ2-1	TGTGCTAGCAGCTTAGGAGTATCAACCTTACACAATGAGCAGTTCTTC	CASSLGVSTLHNEQFF
-	TRBV27	-	TRBJ1-3	TGTGCCAGCAGTTTGAGGGCAACTGGAAACACCATATATTTT	CASSLRATGNTIYF
-	TRBV4-3	-	TRBJ1-2	TGCGCCAGCAGCCAAGGTTCACAGATGAGGGGCTACACCTTC	CASSQGSQMRGYTF
-	TRBV28	-	TRBJ2-1	TGTGCCAGCGAGAAACGCAACGCCAATGAGCAGTTCTTC	CASEKRNANEQFF
-	TRBV5-5	-	TRBJ2-7	TGTGCCAGCAGCTTGGATTGGGAATCCTACGAGCAGTACTTC	CASSLDWESYEQYF
-	TRBV27	-	TRBJ2-2	TGTGCCAGCAGTTTAGAGGGCGCCGGGGAGCTGTTTTTT	CASSLEGAGELFF
-	TRBV7-9	TRBD2	TRBJ2-7	TGTGCCAGCAGCTTAGTAGGACTAGCGGGAGCATCAAGATACGAGCAGTACTTC	CASSLVGLAGASRYEQYF
-	TRBV5-6	TRBD1	TRBJ2-7	TGTGCCAGCAGCATCCCGGGACAGGGGGTCTACGAGCAGTACTTC	CASSIPGQGVYEQYF
-	TRBV4-1	-	TRBJ2-7	TGCGCCAGCAGCCAAGAAGGGCGTGAGCAGTACTTC	CASSQEGREQYF
-	TRBV4-1	TRBD2	TRBJ2-7	TGCGCCAGCAGCCAAGAAGGGCTAGCGGGCCTACTCTCCTACGAGCAGTACTTC	CASSQEGLAGLLSYEQYF
-	TRBV13	TRBD2	TRBJ2-3	TGTGCCAGCAGCTCCCTGAGACTAGCGGGGTACACAGATACGCAGTATTTT	CASSSLRLAGYTDTQYF
-	TRBV29-1	TRBD1	TRBJ2-2	TGCAGCGCAGATCGACAGGGAACCGGGGAGCTGTTTTTT	CSADRQGTGELFF
-	TRBV7-9	TRBD2	TRBJ2-1	TGTGCCAGCAGCCCCCCTAGCGGGAGGGTAAGGGATGAGCAGTTCTTC	CASSPPSGRVRDEQFF
-	TRBV7-9	-	TRBJ2-3	TGTGCCAGCAGCTCGGACAGTGCTACGCAGTATTTT	CASSSDSATQYF